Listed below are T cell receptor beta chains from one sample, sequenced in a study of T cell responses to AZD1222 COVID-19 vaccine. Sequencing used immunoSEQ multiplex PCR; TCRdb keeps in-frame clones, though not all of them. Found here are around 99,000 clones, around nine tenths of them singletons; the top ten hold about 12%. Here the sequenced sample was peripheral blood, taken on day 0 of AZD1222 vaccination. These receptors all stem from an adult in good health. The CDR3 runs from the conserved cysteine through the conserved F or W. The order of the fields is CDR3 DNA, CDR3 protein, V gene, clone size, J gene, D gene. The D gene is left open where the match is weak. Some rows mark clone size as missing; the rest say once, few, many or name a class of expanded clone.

CDR3 DNA: TGTGCCAGCAGTTTAAGGGACAGGGCTGCGCAGTACTTC; CDR3 protein: CASSLRDRAAQYF; V gene: TRBV12-3/TRBV12-4; clone size: NA; J gene: TRBJ2-7; D gene: TRBD1
CDR3 DNA: TGTGCCAGCAGTGCGGGACAGGCTAGCAATCAGCCCCAGCATTTT; CDR3 protein: CASSAGQASNQPQHF; V gene: TRBV28; clone size: NA; J gene: TRBJ1-5; D gene: TRBD1
CDR3 DNA: TGTGCCAGTGCCTCCGGGACAGGCTCCTATAATTCACCCCTCCACTTT; CDR3 protein: CASASGTGSYNSPLHF; V gene: TRBV14; clone size: NA; J gene: TRBJ1-6; D gene: TRBD1
CDR3 DNA: TGTGCCAGCAGCATACCCCAAGAGACCCAGTACTTC; CDR3 protein: CASSIPQETQYF; V gene: TRBV5-4; clone size: NA; J gene: TRBJ2-5; D gene: NA
CDR3 DNA: TGCGCCAGCAGCTTGGGGCAAGAGACCCAGTACTTC; CDR3 protein: CASSLGQETQYF; V gene: TRBV5-1; clone size: once; J gene: TRBJ2-5; D gene: NA
CDR3 DNA: TGTGCCAGCAGTTCTCGCCCGGGACAGGGATACGAGCAGTACTTC; CDR3 protein: CASSSRPGQGYEQYF; V gene: TRBV6-9; clone size: NA; J gene: TRBJ2-7; D gene: TRBD1
CDR3 DNA: TGTGCCAGCAGTCCCCAATATAGCAATCAGCCCCAGCATTTT; CDR3 protein: CASSPQYSNQPQHF; V gene: TRBV27; clone size: NA; J gene: TRBJ1-5; D gene: NA
CDR3 DNA: TGTGCCAGCTCTGACCGGGTCGGGGAAGCTTTCTTT; CDR3 protein: CASSDRVGEAFF; V gene: TRBV3-1/TRBV3-2; clone size: NA; J gene: TRBJ1-1; D gene: NA
CDR3 DNA: TGCAGTGCTACCGACAGCTATGGCTACACCTTC; CDR3 protein: CSATDSYGYTF; V gene: TRBV20-1; clone size: once; J gene: TRBJ1-2; D gene: NA
CDR3 DNA: TGTGCCAGCAGCTCTCCGGGACAGGGCTTCTATGGCTACACCTTC; CDR3 protein: CASSSPGQGFYGYTF; V gene: TRBV5-6; clone size: NA; J gene: TRBJ1-2; D gene: TRBD1
CDR3 DNA: TGTGCCAGCAGCCGAACTAGCGGGAGGGCCGATGAGCAGTTCTTC; CDR3 protein: CASSRTSGRADEQFF; V gene: TRBV3-1/TRBV3-2; clone size: NA; J gene: TRBJ2-1; D gene: TRBD2
CDR3 DNA: TGTGCCAGCAGCTTAGCGGTCGGGAGGGGGGAGCTGTTTTTT; CDR3 protein: CASSLAVGRGELFF; V gene: TRBV7-8; clone size: NA; J gene: TRBJ2-2; D gene: TRBD2
CDR3 DNA: TGTGCCAGCAGTTCACAGGGGAGTCGGGAAAAACTGTTTTTT; CDR3 protein: CASSSQGSREKLFF; V gene: TRBV28; clone size: NA; J gene: TRBJ1-4; D gene: TRBD1
CDR3 DNA: TGCAGTGCTAGTGGGACTAGCGGGGGGGCCACCGGGGAGCTGTTTTTT; CDR3 protein: CSASGTSGGATGELFF; V gene: TRBV20-1; clone size: NA; J gene: TRBJ2-2; D gene: TRBD2
CDR3 DNA: TGTGCCAGCAGCCCCACAGGGAGAGGCTCCCAAGAGACCCAGTACTTC; CDR3 protein: CASSPTGRGSQETQYF; V gene: TRBV5-4; clone size: NA; J gene: TRBJ2-5; D gene: NA
CDR3 DNA: TGTGCCATCAGCCAGAGTCGCGGGTTGGAAGACATATCGGGCTACGAGCAGTACTTC; CDR3 protein: CAISQSRGLEDISGYEQYF; V gene: TRBV10-3; clone size: NA; J gene: TRBJ2-7; D gene: NA
CDR3 DNA: TGTGCCAGCAGCTTAGACACAGGGGCTGGAAACACCATATATTTT; CDR3 protein: CASSLDTGAGNTIYF; V gene: TRBV7-8; clone size: NA; J gene: TRBJ1-3; D gene: TRBD1
CDR3 DNA: TGTGCCAGCAGCTCAGCCGGAGCTGCAACTAATGAAAAACTGTTTTTT; CDR3 protein: CASSSAGAATNEKLFF; V gene: TRBV7-8; clone size: NA; J gene: TRBJ1-4; D gene: NA
CDR3 DNA: TGTGCCAGCAGTCTCGCCGGGTCCTTCTCCTACGAGCAGTACTTC; CDR3 protein: CASSLAGSFSYEQYF; V gene: TRBV28; clone size: NA; J gene: TRBJ2-7; D gene: NA
CDR3 DNA: TGTGCCAGTAGTATCCGTGGGGCCCACGAGCAGTACTTC; CDR3 protein: CASSIRGAHEQYF; V gene: TRBV19; clone size: NA; J gene: TRBJ2-7; D gene: NA
CDR3 DNA: TGTGCCAGCAGTTCGGGTGAAAAACTGTTTTTT; CDR3 protein: CASSSGEKLFF; V gene: TRBV5-6; clone size: NA; J gene: TRBJ1-4; D gene: NA
CDR3 DNA: TGTGCCAGCTCACCAAGAGTAGCGCCCTACGAGCAGTACTTC; CDR3 protein: CASSPRVAPYEQYF; V gene: TRBV18; clone size: NA; J gene: TRBJ2-7; D gene: NA
CDR3 DNA: TGCAGTGCAGAGAAAGAGACCCAGTACTTC; CDR3 protein: CSAEKETQYF; V gene: TRBV20-1; clone size: NA; J gene: TRBJ2-5; D gene: NA
CDR3 DNA: TGTGCCACCACAGGCTGGCAGCGAACCTACGAGCAGTACTTC; CDR3 protein: CATTGWQRTYEQYF; V gene: TRBV28; clone size: NA; J gene: TRBJ2-7; D gene: NA
CDR3 DNA: TGTGCCAGCAGTTTCGCCGGGGGCTACACCTTC; CDR3 protein: CASSFAGGYTF; V gene: TRBV12-3/TRBV12-4; clone size: NA; J gene: TRBJ1-2; D gene: NA
CDR3 DNA: TGTGCCAGCAGTGAAGCAGAGGGCGGCAGAAGATACGAGCAGTACTTC; CDR3 protein: CASSEAEGGRRYEQYF; V gene: TRBV2; clone size: NA; J gene: TRBJ2-7; D gene: NA